Reported below is one TCR beta chain. This specimen comes from a study of blood T cell repertoires in COVID-19. In the study overall: Material from acute and convalescent COVID-19 was sourced from the United States, Italy and Spain. From T cells, B-cell-depleted T cells, or PBMCs came the material, which was cDNA or gDNA.

In the authors' workflow: Amplified reference gene primers provided the basis for estimating nucleated cell counts. Sequencing was performed with immunoSEQ multiplex PCR; in TCRdb, only in-frame clones are kept and a portion is missing. That table gives V, J and clone size, and the DNA gave D and trimming. The sample has some 70,000 clones; more than 60% are singletons. Germline V gives CDR1 SGHTS, CDR2 YDEGEE. V lost 4 bases and J lost 5; bases outside the gene matches: 13. The CDR3 length is 18 residues. The V gene is TRBV5-8, the J gene TRBJ2-5; 14 bases fit TRBD2. The origin of this receptor is a woman aged 45-65 years with acute or convalescent COVID-19. Source material: peripheral blood. CDR3 sequence reads: CASSPGTSGGGSTETQYF. The CDR3 DNA is TGTGCCAGCAGCCCCGGGACTAGCGGGGGAGGTTCGACGGAGACCCAGTACTTC.